The 12 T cell receptor beta chains reported below all come from one sample, sequenced in a study of vaccination effects on CD4 cells after COVID-19. Their target antigens are unknown. Isolating CD4+ T cells followed approximately nine days of culture. Profiled with immunoSEQ multiplex PCR; TCRdb holds only in-frame clones, not every one. The data hold tens of thousands of clones, with roughly three quarters observed a single time. The sequencing here drew on CD4+ T cells from PBMCs cultured without peptide, taken before COVID-19 vaccination. The receptors originated from a human donor who had a prior SARS-CoV-2 infection.

This clone occurred once. The chain has TRBV7-2 and TRBJ2-1, with 12 nucleotides matching TRBD2. V shed 5 bases, J shed 14 bases, and the junction held 16 bases outside the gene matches. The CDR3 sequence is 16 residues long. CDR1 and CDR2 from the germline V gene are SGHTA and FQGNSA. Here the CDR3 reads CASSQGATSGSWNKFF. As DNA, the CDR3 is TGTGCCAGCAGCCAAGGTGCGACTAGCGGGAGTTGGAATAAGTTCTTC.

The chain joins TRBV4-2 to TRBJ2-6; D is unresolved. The CDR3 is 18 residues long. V was shortened by 3 bases and J by 0 bases, with 15 bases between the two germline ends. CDR1 LGHNA and CDR2 YNFKEQ come from the germline V gene. For the CDR3, the DNA is TGTGCCAGCAGCCAGGGTCCCAGGCCCGACTCTGGGGCCAACGTCCTGACTTTC. Translation gives CASSQGPRPDSGANVLTF.

The chain is built from TRBV18 and TRBJ2-7, with 7 bases lining up with TRBD2. CDR3 length: 13 amino acids. Looked up from germline, CDR1 is KGHSH and CDR2 is LQKENI. The ends lost 3 bases at V and 7 bases at J; junction bases unmatched: 6. The CDR3 DNA sequence: TGTGCCAGCTCACCGACCGGTAGCGGGGAGCAGTACTTC. The encoded protein is CASSPTGSGEQYF.

This chain uses TRBV14 with TRBJ2-1; no firm D call. This CDR3 contains 15 residues. Germline V gene lookup returns CDR1 SGHDN and CDR2 FVKESK. V dropped 5 bases and J dropped 0 bases, with 11 bases sitting between them. CDR3 nucleotide sequence: TGTGCCAGCAGCTGGGCTGCCCACTCCTACAATGAGCAGTTCTTC. Translation gives CASSWAAHSYNEQFF.

The rearrangement links TRBV18 to TRBJ2-2, with a tentative D call TRBD2 (5 bases). V was trimmed by 0 bases and J by 0 bases, leaving 8 bases between them. The CDR3 sequence is 16 residues long. The germline CDR1 and CDR2 sequences are KGHSH and LQKENI. In DNA, the CDR3 is TGTGCCAGCTCACCACCAAACGGGGCGAACACCGGGGAGCTGTTTTTT. This gives the protein CASSPPNGANTGELFF. The full variable domain, completed using reference TRBV18 and TRBJ2-2, is NAGVMQNPRHLVRRRGQEARLRCSPMKGHSHVYWYRQLPEEGLKFMVYLQKENIIDESGMPKERFSAEFPKEGPSILRIQQVVRGDSAAYFCASSPPNGANTGELFFGEGSRLTVL.

J is TRBJ2-3 and V is TRBV7-3, with D perhaps being TRBD1 or TRBD2 (7 bases each). V was trimmed by 2 bases and J by 1 base, leaving 16 bases between them. The CDR3 contains 17 residues. Per the germline V gene, CDR1 is SGHTA and CDR2 is FQGTGA. The chain's CDR3 is CASSLALQGRGTDTQYF. The CDR3 DNA follows: TGTGCCAGCAGCTTAGCTCTACAGGGGAGGGGCACAGATACGCAGTATTTT.

The chain recombines TRBV9 with TRBJ2-7, with 10 bases identical to TRBD2. This CDR3 region has 15 residues. Looked up from germline, CDR1 is SGDLS and CDR2 is YYNGEE. With V trimmed by 4 bases and J by 2 bases, 6 bases remained unmatched. The CDR3 DNA reads TGTGCCAGCAGCCTTGGACTAGCGGAACCCTACGAGCAGTACTTC. This translates into CASSLGLAEPYEQYF. Full variable domain (missing parts from reference TRBV9 and TRBJ2-7): DSGVTQTPKHLITATGQRVTLRCSPRSGDLSVYWYQQSLDQGLQFLIQYYNGEERAKGNILERFSAQQFPDLHSELNLSSLELGDSALYFCASSLGLAEPYEQYFGPGTRLTVT.

In this sample, this clone turned up once. The rearrangement uses TRBV15 and TRBJ1-2; 7 nucleotides agree with TRBD1. From germline, CDR1 is LNHNV and CDR2 YYDKDF (reference sequence). This CDR3 spans 14 amino acids. The ends lost 3 bases at V and 1 base at J; junction bases unmatched: 2. CDR3 amino acids: CATSRGDSNYGYTF. The CDR3, as DNA: TGTGCCACCAGCAGGGGGGACAGTAACTATGGCTACACCTTC.

The chain is built from TRBV7-2 and TRBJ2-7; TRBD2 agrees at 8 bases. V shed 5 bases and J 1 base; nucleotides not matched to a gene: 7. The CDR3 loop spans 15 amino acids. CDR1 SGHTA and CDR2 FQGNSA come from the germline V gene. CDR3 in amino acids: CASSHSGRGSYEQYF. CDR3 sequence (DNA): TGTGCCAGCAGCCACAGCGGGAGAGGATCCTACGAGCAGTACTTC.

The chain recombines TRBV19 with TRBJ2-5; TRBD1 matches 8 bases. Germline V CDR1 and CDR2: LNHDA, SQIVND (reference sequence). Germline trimming cut 5 bases from V and 5 bases from J; bases unmatched to any gene: 10. The length of the CDR3 is 15 residues. CDR3 bases: TGTGCCAGTAGTGCGGGGACAGGAGGGGCTGAGACCCAGTACTTC. It codes for CASSAGTGGAETQYF. Together with reference TRBV19 and TRBJ2-5, the CDR3 gives the full variable domain: DGGITQSPKYLFRKEGQNVTLSCEQNLNHDAMYWYRQDPGQGLRLIYYSQIVNDFQKGDIAEGYSVSREKKESFPLTVTSAQKNPTAFYLCASSAGTGGAETQYFGPGTRLLVL.

The genes are TRBV5-1 and TRBJ2-3; D remains ambiguous. This CDR3 has 12 residues. Deletions cut 2 bases from V and 3 bases from J, with 4 bases between. The germline V gene encodes CDR1 SGHRS and CDR2 YFSETQ. CDR3 sequence: CASSFNTDTQYF. The CDR3 DNA follows: TGCGCCAGCAGCTTTAATACAGATACGCAGTATTTT. Full variable domain (outside the CDR3, taken from reference TRBV5-1 and TRBJ2-3): KAGVTQTPRYLIKTRGQQVTLSCSPISGHRSVSWYQQTPGQGLQFLFEYFSETQRNKGNFPGRFSGRQFSNSRSEMNVSTLELGDSALYLCASSFNTDTQYFGPGTRLTVL.

There are a few counts of this clone. V usage is TRBV4-3 and J usage is TRBJ1-1; D is unclear. V was clipped by 0 bases and J by 1 base, with 12 bases between them. Germline assignment: CDR1 LGHNA and CDR2 YSLEER. This CDR3 comprises 16 residues. CDR3 DNA sequence: TGCGCCAGCAGCCAAGATGTAATGCAGGAGAACACTGAAGCTTTCTTT. It is translated as CASSQDVMQENTEAFF.